This passage covers 25 T cell receptor beta chains from one sample sequenced in a study of blood T cells in healthy people across ages (dated by TCRdb to the mid-2010s). Libraries were prepared through 5' RACE. For sequencing, an Illumina HiSeq 2500 was employed. A second roughly 7 to 11 cycle PCR used a sample-barcoded 5' primer and a J-beta primer mix. The public sequencing data were trimmed at Q25 with fastp and processed into clonotypes with MiXCR by TCRdb, which kept only in-frame beta chains. Each entry is one CDR3 protein sequence, shown with its most common DNA and genes. This sample comprises hundreds of thousands of distinct CDR3 sequences, 32% of them detected only once. Of the sample, less than 20% falls within the top ten clones. Sequenced sample: blood. These receptors originate from an elderly woman in good health. Donor details come from another sample of the same person, matched by shared clones.

This clonotype was recorded at least ten times. The chain has TRBV7-2 and TRBJ1-6; 8 bases line up with TRBD1. CDR3 length: 16 amino acids. Germline-derived CDR1 and CDR2 are SGHTA and FQGNSA. Unmatched junction bases numbered 9, after V lost 4 bases and J lost 7 bases. CDR3 DNA: TGTGCCAGCAGCTACCCTAGGGGACAGGAGAATTCACCCCTCCACTTT. Its protein is CASSYPRGQENSPLHF.

The rearrangement joins TRBV19 to TRBJ2-7, with a tentative D call TRBD1 (5 bases). Looked up from germline, CDR1 is LNHDA and CDR2 is SQIVND (reference sequence). CDR3 length: 13 amino acids. V lost 3 bases to trimming and J lost 3 bases, with 9 bases between them. The CDR3 is CASSIAGFYEQYF. CDR3 sequence (DNA): TGTGCCAGTAGTATTGCAGGGTTCTACGAGCAGTACTTC.

This clonotype was detected ten times or more. This rearrangement joins TRBV6-1 to TRBJ1-2; 9 bases map to TRBD1. Germline CDR1 reads MNHNS; CDR2 reads SASEGT. The ends lost 3 bases at V and 8 bases at J; junction bases unmatched: 10. The CDR3 is made up of 15 amino acids. The CDR3 loop is CASSEGQGGNGGYTF. In nucleotides, the CDR3 is TGTGCCAGCAGTGAGGGACAGGGTGGTAACGGAGGCTACACCTTC.

This clonotype appeared a few times. In nucleotides, the CDR3 is TGTGCCAGCAGTTACGATCGGGGCTACGAGCAGTACTTC. Translated, it gives CASSYDRGYEQYF. The chain is built from TRBV6-6 and TRBJ2-7, with a tentative D call TRBD2 (5 bases). Trimming stripped 2 bases from V and 3 bases from J, with 8 bases between. Germline V gene data show CDR1 as MNHNY and CDR2 as SVGAGI (reference sequence). The length of the CDR3 is 13 residues.

In its sample, this clonotype was seen once. It may be a read error: a sequence one base away is much more abundant. V and J are TRBV2 and TRBJ2-5; the D gene is possibly TRBD2 (6 bases). The CDR3 loop spans 13 amino acids. Germline lookup yields CDR1 SNHLY and CDR2 FYNNEI. The CDR3 DNA reads TGTGCCAGCAGTGAAGCAGGAGGGAAGACCCTGTACTTC. Protein: CASSEAGGKTLYF.

There are a few counts of this clonotype. As DNA, the CDR3 is TGCAGTGCTCCCACTGGGACTAGCGGCTACAATGAGCAGTTCTTC. This sequence encodes CSAPTGTSGYNEQFF. The chain has TRBV20-1 and TRBJ2-1, with 11 bases matching TRBD2. Trimming removed 5 bases from V and 3 bases from J; junction bases left unmatched: 6. The germline V gene encodes CDR1 DFQATT and CDR2 SNEGSKA (reference sequence). This CDR3 has 15 amino acids.

The V and J genes are TRBV5-1 and TRBJ2-7; the D is unclear. Germline V gives CDR1 SGHRS, CDR2 YFSETQ. CDR3 length equals 12 residues. Trimming shortened V by 4 bases and J by 3 bases, and 8 bases separated the two germline ends. DNA of the CDR3: TGCGCCAGCAGCCCTGACTTCTACGAGCAGTACTTC. This sequence encodes CASSPDFYEQYF.

The chain is built from TRBV7-9 and TRBJ2-7; unclear D gene. Trimming left V 2 bases short and J 6 bases short, with 17 bases between. The CDR3 extends over 15 amino acids. The germline V gene has CDR1 SEHNR and CDR2 FQNEAQ (reference sequence). CDR3 nucleotides: TGTGCCAGCAGCTTATACTCCCGGCCCCCCAGCGAGCAGTACTTC. This encodes CASSLYSRPPSEQYF.

With respect to this clonotype: This may come from a read error, since a much larger clone is one base off. The CDR3 DNA reads as TGTGCCAGCAGCGCAGGACTAGTACCCTACAATGAGCAGTTCTTC. Encoded protein: CASSAGLVPYNEQFF. J is TRBJ2-1 and V is TRBV9; 7 bases match TRBD2. The V gene's germline CDR1 is SGDLS and CDR2 YYNGEE. J gave up 2 bases and V 3 bases, and 5 bases lay outside the gene matches. The CDR3 covers 15 residues. The full variable domain, with the rest looked up from reference TRBV9 and TRBJ2-1, is DSGVTQTPKHLITATGQRVTLRCSPRSGDLSVYWYQQSLDQGLQFLIQYYNGEERAKGNILERFSAQQFPDLHSELNLSSLELGDSALYFCASSAGLVPYNEQFFGPGTRLTVL.

At least ten counts were recorded for this clonotype. J is TRBJ2-1 and V is TRBV5-1; TRBD2 agrees at 12 bases. V was pared by 4 bases and J by 6 bases, with 2 bases of the junction left unmatched. The CDR3 consists of 14 residues. Germline loops: CDR1 SGHRS, CDR2 YFSETQ. The CDR3 is CASSETSGGNEQFF. CDR3 nucleotides: TGCGCCAGCAGCGAGACTAGCGGGGGCAATGAGCAGTTCTTC.

As regards this clonotype: Just one base apart from a much larger clone, this may be a read error. V usage is TRBV7-8 and J usage is TRBJ2-4; D gene unclear. The DNA end is more similar to TRBJ2-7, so the J call may be wrong. The CDR3 runs to 14 residues. The germline V gene has CDR1 SGHVS and CDR2 FQNEAQ. The CDR3, as DNA: TGTGCCAGCAGCCGCTACGACGTTAGGTGCGAGCAGTACTTC. This sequence encodes CASSRYDVRCEQYF.

The V call is TRBV6-2 or TRBV6-3, the J call TRBJ2-1, with D unclear. Germline CDR1 and CDR2: MNHEY and SVGEGT. V lost 5 bases, J lost 1 base, and 12 bases lay in between. There are 15 residues in the CDR3. CDR3 in DNA: TGTGCCAGCAGTCCTTTAGCTAGATCCTACAATGAGCAGTTCTTC. This codes for CASSPLARSYNEQFF.

Turning to this clonotype: The junction and the germline gene differ at one end; a read error may be behind it. J is TRBJ1-5 and V is TRBV10-3; D gene ambiguous. The CDR3 spans 13 residues. Germline values: CDR1 ENHRY, CDR2 SYGVKD. This CDR3 is CVISELPGQPQHF. The CDR3 DNA follows: TGTGTCATCAGTGAGTTACCGGGTCAGCCCCAGCATTTT.

This chain joins TRBV20-1 and TRBJ2-2, with TRBD2 matching 8 bases. The trim removed 6 bases at V and 2 bases at J, leaving 11 bases unmatched. This CDR3 contains 16 residues. Germline values: CDR1 DFQATT, CDR2 SNEGSKA (reference sequence). The CDR3 DNA sequence: TGCAGTGCCCACAAGCCGGGACTAGTAAACACCGGGGAGCTGTTTTTT. The encoded protein is CSAHKPGLVNTGELFF.

This clonotype has a count of ten or more. This chain's CDR3 is CSAFGGASYNEQFF. The CDR3 nucleotides are TGCAGTGCTTTCGGGGGGGCTTCCTACAATGAGCAGTTCTTC. The V call is TRBV20-1, the J call TRBJ2-1; TRBD2 matches 8 bases. In germline, CDR1 is DFQATT, CDR2 SNEGSKA (reference sequence). V lost 5 bases, J lost 1 base, and 4 bases stayed unmatched. The CDR3 covers 14 residues.

Turning to this clonotype: A junction boundary mismatches the germline segment, possibly from a read error. The chain has TRBV4-2 and TRBJ1-2, with D possibly being TRBD1 (6 bases). Germline lookup yields CDR1 LGHNA and CDR2 YNFKEQ. The length of the CDR3 is 12 residues. CDR3 protein: CASNRDDYGYTF. In DNA, the CDR3 is TGTGCCAGCAACAGGGACGACTACGGCTACACCTTC.

About this clonotype itself: A much larger clonotype is one base distant, so this may be a read error. J is TRBJ2-1 and V is TRBV10-3; the match to TRBD1 covers 7 bases. The DNA matches TRBJ2-7 better at its end, which makes the J call doubtful. The CDR3 covers 15 residues. CDR1 is ENHRY, CDR2 SYGVKD, per germline. The CDR3 spells CAIEDEGGLYNEQYF. The CDR3 DNA reads TGTGCCATCGAAGATGAAGGGGGCCTATACAATGAGCAGTACTTC.

This clonotype was seen more than once but under ten times. The V and J genes are TRBV28 and TRBJ1-1, with D maybe TRBD1 (5 bases). The germline CDR1 and CDR2 sequences are MDHEN and SYDVKM. The CDR3 runs to 14 residues. V lost 7 bases, J lost 6 bases, and 18 bases lay in between. Written as DNA, the CDR3 is TGTGCCAGCACCCAGGGAGGGTATGCCGCTGAAGCTTTCTTT. It codes for CASTQGGYAAEAFF.

In this sample, this clonotype turned up a few times. The chain carries TRBV20-1 and TRBJ2-5; 10 bases align to TRBD2. Germline loops: CDR1 DFQATT, CDR2 SNEGSKA (reference sequence). This CDR3 has 13 amino acids. The junction had 8 bases not matched to a gene; V was cut back by 2 bases and J by 11 bases. CDR3 loop: CSARLAGANGQYF. As DNA, the CDR3 is TGCAGTGCTAGACTAGCGGGGGCGAATGGGCAGTACTTC.

J is TRBJ1-5 and V is TRBV6-1, with D perhaps TRBD1 (6 bases). The V end lost 7 bases, the J end lost 6 bases, and 16 bases lay between the germline ends. The CDR3 is 14 amino acids. CDR1 and CDR2 (germline): MNHNS, SASEGT. The CDR3 spells CASKSSGAGQPQHF. The CDR3 DNA sequence: TGTGCCAGCAAGTCGTCAGGGGCTGGTCAGCCCCAGCATTTT.

The V gene is TRBV7-7, the J gene TRBJ2-5; D possibly corresponds to TRBD2 (5 bases). Between the trimmed V and J ends, which lost 5 bases and 5 bases, there was a span of 12 bases. This CDR3 spans 13 amino acids. The V gene's germline CDR1 is SSHAT and CDR2 FNYEAQ (reference sequence). For the CDR3, the DNA is TGTGCCAGCAGCACAAGCGGAGCGGAGACCCAGTACTTC. Its translation: CASSTSGAETQYF.

This clonotype was seen repeatedly, ten times or more. This chain connects TRBV5-1 to TRBJ2-6; tentatively, D is TRBD1 (5 bases). Trimming took off 4 bases at V and 0 bases at J, with 8 bases between the two ends. Germline CDR1 and CDR2: SGHRS and YFSETQ. The CDR3 is 15 residues long. CDR3 DNA sequence: TGCGCCAGCAGCCCGACAGCCTCTGGGGCCAACGTCCTGACTTTC. It specifies CASSPTASGANVLTF.

The rearrangement joins TRBV30 to TRBJ1-2; 9 bases fit TRBD1. The CDR3 consists of 16 residues. Germline V gives CDR1 GTSNPN, CDR2 SVGIG (reference sequence). V lost 0 bases to trimming and J lost 9 bases; unmatched junction nucleotides: 14. This chain's CDR3 is CAWSVRRGQGGPSYTF. The CDR3 DNA sequence: TGTGCCTGGAGTGTACGACGGGGACAGGGAGGGCCGAGCTACACCTTC.

The chain employs TRBV20-1 and TRBJ1-4; the D is unclear. V lost 5 bases and J 5 bases, leaving 15 bases between the germline ends. CDR3 size: 14 residues. From germline, CDR1 is DFQATT and CDR2 SNEGSKA (reference sequence). The CDR3 is CSAEPSQRNEKLFF. The CDR3, as DNA: TGCAGTGCTGAACCCTCCCAGAGAAATGAAAAACTGTTTTTT.

This clonotype has ten or more counts. The chain is built from TRBV7-2 and TRBJ2-7, with D tentatively TRBD2 (6 bases). The CDR3 length is 15 residues. Trimming pared 0 bases from V and 4 bases from J, leaving 13 bases between. Germline V gives CDR1 SGHTA, CDR2 FQGNSA. The CDR3 is CASSLAGGAQYEQYF. In nucleotides, the CDR3 is TGTGCCAGCAGCTTAGCTGGCGGGGCGCAATACGAGCAGTACTTC.